This TCR beta chain was recorded in a study of beta chain features in type 1 diabetes (dated by TCRdb to the late 2010s). For the study in its entirety: Mean age, gender distribution, total cell number and subset yield were not different between patients and healthy donors. A total of over 90,000,000 sorted cells were examined across all samples, and a strong correlation was observed between cell number per subset and RNA yield. Regulatory and stem cell-like memory subsets were obtained from only 8 patients and roughly 8 healthy donors, while naive and central memory subsets were obtained from all 30 or so donors. The study compared TCRB repertoires of sorted circulating CD4+ T cell subsets between recently diagnosed type 1 diabetes patients and matched healthy donors. Findings and caveats that apply to the study as a whole: Because the HLA sub-analyses included only small numbers of individuals, any influence of HLA type on TCRB rearrangement was left unresolved. Shorter templates might be favored by PCR, yet because patient and control samples were amplified and corrected together, any such skew would affect both groups equally. At VDJ recombination sites, type 1 diabetes patients had fewer insertions and more deleted nucleotides, which implies abnormalities in thymic rearrangement. A moderate but significant shortening of TCRB CDR3 length was observed in type 1 diabetes patients in all four CD4+ subsets. The naive, central memory and regulatory TCRB repertoires appeared to resemble one another more closely among patients than among healthy donors. Because cDNA was sequenced instead of genomic DNA, activated cells with high expression could be over-represented, although the groups did not differ in activation or CD3 levels.

The CDR3 covers 14 residues, taking in both the cysteine and the phenylalanine. Only the CDR3 portion is preserved as DNA: 42 bases, with reading frame beginning at the first base. Taken from the germline V gene, the CDR1 and CDR2 loops are SQVTM and ANQGSEA. Trimming removed 7 bases from V and 0 bases from J; the gene matches leave 7 bases unexplained. From each donor, a single peripheral blood sample of about 120 mL on average was drawn into heparinised tubes. Using a panel that included CD45RO, CCR7, CD25, CD127, CD95 and CD27, naive, central memory, regulatory and stem cell-like memory CD4+ T cells were sorted on a BD FACSAria II. Purity was above 95% for every sorted population. Right away, PBMCs were isolated by Lymphoprep density gradient centrifugation and were stained directly, with no culture step. To minimize batch effects, samples were stained and sorted in pairs, one healthy donor with one patient per experiment.

The High Capacity cDNA Reverse Transcription Kit was used to reverse transcribe all of the isolated RNA, meaning that expressed TCRB transcripts were what got sequenced. Naive, central memory and regulatory T cell samples underwent deep immunoSEQ sequencing, averaging about 3.3 million total reads per sample. Sorted cells were lysed in RLT buffer, and RNA was extracted using DNase-treated RNeasy Micro or Mini kits according to cell number. To prevent cross-contamination, each cell subset was processed individually, whereas patient and healthy donor samples were processed jointly. TCRB sequences were amplified from cDNA with the immunoSEQ multiplex PCR, producing 87-bp fragments spanning the CDR3 region. The amplicons were sequenced using the Illumina HiSeq platform. Turning to the authors' computational methods: PCR bias was corrected computationally using synthetic template baselines, and reads within Hamming distance 2 were collapsed, with unmergeable singletons discarded. Reads were aligned against IMGT so that V, D and J genes, CDR3 length and insertions or deletions at six rearrangement sites could be assigned. Within each subset, clonotype counts were normalized to sorted cell number, after which true diversity and Gini coefficients were computed with the tcR R package. Repertoire sharing was quantified using the overlap coefficient calculated on TCRB nucleotide sequences. Out-of-frame TCRB sequences from naive cells were analyzed to stand in for the pre-selection repertoire. TCRdb mirrors the immuneACCESS table, restricted to in-frame sequences. Some clones are absent from its copies; in checked studies, under half trace to an unresolved V gene, and the reason for the others is unknown. V, J and clone size are those of that table, while D and trimming were read from the DNA. The sample records 200,000 to 250,000 clones, about 15% of which are singletons. The top ten constitute approximately 0.021% of the sample.

Comment on this clone: Its antigen has not been determined. Per-base quality was not reported, and no clone a single base away is much larger than it.

The receptor's source is a man aged 25-45 years with type 1 diabetes. Sequenced: naive CD4+ T cells from blood. The intended sense of this specimen's cell subset or site label: true naive CD4+ T cells. The rearrangement joined TRBV29-1 to TRBJ1-1, and 8 junction bases match TRBD1. The CDR3 protein is CSGRQGRMNTEAFF. The DNA sequence is given as TGCAGCGGCCGACAGGGGCGCATGAACACTGAAGCTTTCTTT.